A single sample gave rise to the 7 T cell receptor beta chains below, sequenced in a study of technical replicates of blood from several donors. The repertoire was sequenced with immunoSEQ multiplex PCR; TCRdb's copy has only in-frame clones and lacks some. The repertoire holds 55,000 to 80,000 clones, with 95% to 98% as singletons. The sample consisted of T cells isolated from PBMCs. All receptors come from a human donor in good health.

V gene TRBV29-1 combines with J gene TRBJ2-5; D is perhaps TRBD1 (5 bases). The CDR3 contains 15 residues. The V end lost 3 bases, the J end lost 0 bases, and 14 bases lay between the germline ends. Germline values: CDR1 SQVTM, CDR2 ANQGSEA. CDR3 sequence (DNA): TGCAGCGTTGAGCGACAGATAGGGTACCAAGAGACCCAGTACTTC. Encoded protein: CSVERQIGYQETQYF.

V usage is TRBV4-2 and J usage is TRBJ2-3, with 11 positions matching TRBD2. The germline V gene encodes CDR1 LGHNA and CDR2 YNFKEQ. This CDR3 region has 16 residues. V was clipped by 3 bases and J by 1 base; unmatched bases: 3. In DNA form, the CDR3 reads TGTGCCAGCAGCCAGGTAGCGGGGGGGGGCACAGATACGCAGTATTTT. It specifies CASSQVAGGGTDTQYF.

This chain uses TRBV28 with TRBJ1-1; D gene unclear. This CDR3 is built from 15 residues. V was pared by 6 bases and J by 0 bases, with 14 bases between. The germline gives CDR1 MDHEN, CDR2 SYDVKM. The CDR3 reads CASSPSWQVNTEAFF. The CDR3 DNA is TGTGCCAGCAGCCCATCGTGGCAGGTGAACACTGAAGCTTTCTTT.

The chain uses TRBV9 and TRBJ2-2; D unclear. CDR1 is SGDLS and CDR2 is YYNGEE in the germline V gene. This CDR3 spans 14 amino acids. V lost 1 base and J lost 4, with 8 bases in between. The CDR3: CASSVLTGTGELFF. In DNA, the CDR3 is TGTGCCAGCAGCGTATTGACGGGCACCGGGGAGCTGTTTTTT.

The chain recombines TRBV29-1 with TRBJ2-7; 8 nucleotides align to TRBD1. Looked up from germline, CDR1 is SQVTM and CDR2 is ANQGSEA. J was trimmed by 2 bases and V by 2 bases; bases with no gene match: 8. The CDR3 length is 15 residues. The CDR3 region has the DNA TGCAGCGTTGAATTCCCGGGACAGGCTCCCTACGAGCAGTACTTC. The encoded protein is CSVEFPGQAPYEQYF.

The chain is built from TRBV9 and TRBJ1-5; 12 nucleotides align to TRBD1. After removal of 3 bases from V and 3 bases from J, the junction contained 4 bases not matched to a gene. The germline CDR1 and CDR2 sequences are SGDLS and YYNGEE. The CDR3 is 16 residues long. The CDR3 reads CASSAGTGGNNQPQHF. The CDR3 DNA sequence: TGTGCCAGCAGCGCAGGGACAGGGGGCAACAATCAGCCCCAGCATTTT.

The rearrangement joins TRBV5-1 to TRBJ2-2, with D tentatively TRBD2 (5 bases). V lost 3 bases and J lost 5, with 17 bases in between. This CDR3 has 16 residues. Germline loops: CDR1 SGHRS, CDR2 YFSETQ. Here the CDR3 reads CASSWRRNSGTGELFF. Written as DNA, the CDR3 is TGCGCCAGCAGCTGGAGGAGGAATAGTGGTACCGGGGAGCTGTTTTTT. Full variable domain (outside the CDR3, taken from reference TRBV5-1 and TRBJ2-2): KAGVTQTPRYLIKTRGQQVTLSCSPISGHRSVSWYQQTPGQGLQFLFEYFSETQRNKGNFPGRFSGRQFSNSRSEMNVSTLELGDSALYLCASSWRRNSGTGELFFGEGSRLTVL.